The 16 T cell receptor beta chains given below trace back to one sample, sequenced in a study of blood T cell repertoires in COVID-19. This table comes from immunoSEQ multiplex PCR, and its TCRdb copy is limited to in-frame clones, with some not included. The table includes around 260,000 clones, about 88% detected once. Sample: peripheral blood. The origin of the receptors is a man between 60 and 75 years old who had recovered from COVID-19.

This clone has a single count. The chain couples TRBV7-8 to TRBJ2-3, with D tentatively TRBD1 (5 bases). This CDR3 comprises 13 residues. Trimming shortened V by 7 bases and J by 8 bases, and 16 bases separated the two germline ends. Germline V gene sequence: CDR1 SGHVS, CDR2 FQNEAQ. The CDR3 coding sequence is TGTGCCAGCACCGAATTCGACAGTCTTACGCAGTATTTT. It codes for CASTEFDSLTQYF.

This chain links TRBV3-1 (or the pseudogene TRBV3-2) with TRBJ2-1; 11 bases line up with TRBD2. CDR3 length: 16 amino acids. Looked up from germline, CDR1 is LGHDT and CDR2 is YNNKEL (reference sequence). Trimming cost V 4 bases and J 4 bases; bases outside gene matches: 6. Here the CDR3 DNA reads TGTGCCAGCAGCCCCGTCGTAGCGGGGGGGTACAATGAGCAGTTCTTC. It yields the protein CASSPVVAGGYNEQFF.

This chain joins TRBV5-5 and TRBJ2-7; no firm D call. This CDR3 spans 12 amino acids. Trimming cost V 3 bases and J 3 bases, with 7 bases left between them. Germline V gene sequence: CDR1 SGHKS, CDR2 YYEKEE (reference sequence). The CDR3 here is CASSSGSYEQYF. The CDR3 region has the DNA TGTGCCAGCAGCTCAGGAAGCTACGAGCAGTACTTC.

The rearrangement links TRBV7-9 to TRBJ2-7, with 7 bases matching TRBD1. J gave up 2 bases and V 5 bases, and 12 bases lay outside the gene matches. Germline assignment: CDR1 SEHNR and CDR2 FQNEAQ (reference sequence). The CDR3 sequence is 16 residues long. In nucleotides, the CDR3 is TGTGCCAGCAGCGGATATACAGGGGCCCTCCCCTACGAGCAGTACTTC. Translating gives CASSGYTGALPYEQYF.

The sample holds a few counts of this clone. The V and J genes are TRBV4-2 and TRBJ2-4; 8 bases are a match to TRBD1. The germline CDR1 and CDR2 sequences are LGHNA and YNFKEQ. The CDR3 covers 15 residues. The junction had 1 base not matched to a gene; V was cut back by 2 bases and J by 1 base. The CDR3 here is CASSQNRGAKNIQYF. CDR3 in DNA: TGTGCCAGCAGCCAAAACAGGGGGGCCAAAAACATTCAGTACTTC.

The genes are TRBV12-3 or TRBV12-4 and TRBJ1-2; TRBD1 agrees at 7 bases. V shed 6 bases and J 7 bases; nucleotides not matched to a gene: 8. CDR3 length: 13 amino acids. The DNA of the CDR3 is TGTGCCAGCAGGCCCAAGGGGGCGATTGGCTACACCTTC. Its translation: CASRPKGAIGYTF.

The DNA of the CDR3 is TGTGCCACCAGTGATCCCCCCAGGACTGAAGCTTTCTTT. Translation: CATSDPPRTEAFF. This chain uses TRBV24-1 with TRBJ1-1, with unresolved D. V was cut by 3 bases and J by 5 bases, with 9 bases left in between. The CDR3 totals 13 residues. CDR1 and CDR2 from the germline V gene are KGHDR and SFDVKD.

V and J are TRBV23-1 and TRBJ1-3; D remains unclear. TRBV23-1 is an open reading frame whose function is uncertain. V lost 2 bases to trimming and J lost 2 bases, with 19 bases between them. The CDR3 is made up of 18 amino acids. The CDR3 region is CASSQVRRVERAGNTIYF. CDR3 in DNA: TGCGCCAGCAGTCAAGTAAGGAGGGTGGAGCGGGCTGGAAACACCATATATTTT.

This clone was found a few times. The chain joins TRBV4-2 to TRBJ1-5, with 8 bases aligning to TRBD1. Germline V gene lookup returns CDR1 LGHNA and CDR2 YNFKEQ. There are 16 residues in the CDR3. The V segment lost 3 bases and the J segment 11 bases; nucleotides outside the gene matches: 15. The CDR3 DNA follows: TGTGCCAGCAGCCAGACCTGGACAGGGCGCCGTTCGGCCCAGCATTTT. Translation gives CASSQTWTGRRSAQHF.

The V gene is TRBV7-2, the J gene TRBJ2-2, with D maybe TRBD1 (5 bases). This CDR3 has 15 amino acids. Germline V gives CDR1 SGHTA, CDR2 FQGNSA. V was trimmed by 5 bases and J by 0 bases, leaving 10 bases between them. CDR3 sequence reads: CASSADRTNTGELFF. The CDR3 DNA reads TGTGCCAGCAGCGCTGACAGAACGAACACCGGGGAGCTGTTTTTT.

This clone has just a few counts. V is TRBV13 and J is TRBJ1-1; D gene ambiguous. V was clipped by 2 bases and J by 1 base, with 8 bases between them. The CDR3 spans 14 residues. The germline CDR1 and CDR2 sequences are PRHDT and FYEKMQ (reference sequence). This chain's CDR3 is CASSLNAGNTEAFF. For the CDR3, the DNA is TGTGCCAGCAGCTTAAACGCGGGGAACACTGAAGCTTTCTTT.

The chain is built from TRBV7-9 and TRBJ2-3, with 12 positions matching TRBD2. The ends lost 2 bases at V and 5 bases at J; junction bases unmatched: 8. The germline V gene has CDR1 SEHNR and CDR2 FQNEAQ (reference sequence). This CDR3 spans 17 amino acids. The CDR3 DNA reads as TGTGCCAGCAGCTTATTGGGGACTAGCGGGCGGGGAGATACGCAGTATTTT. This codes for CASSLLGTSGRGDTQYF.

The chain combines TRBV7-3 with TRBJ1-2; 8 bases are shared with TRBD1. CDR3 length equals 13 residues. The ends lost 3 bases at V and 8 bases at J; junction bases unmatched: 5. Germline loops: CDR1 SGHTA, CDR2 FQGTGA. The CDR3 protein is CASSFPTGDGYTF. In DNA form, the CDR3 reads TGTGCCAGCAGCTTCCCGACAGGGGACGGCTACACCTTC.

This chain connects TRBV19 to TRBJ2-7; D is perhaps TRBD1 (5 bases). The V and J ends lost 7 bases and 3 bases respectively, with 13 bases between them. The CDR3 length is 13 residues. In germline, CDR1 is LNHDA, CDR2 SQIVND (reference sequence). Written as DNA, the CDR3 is TGTGCCAGTAAAGGTTCCCAGGGCTACGAGCAGTACTTC. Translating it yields CASKGSQGYEQYF.

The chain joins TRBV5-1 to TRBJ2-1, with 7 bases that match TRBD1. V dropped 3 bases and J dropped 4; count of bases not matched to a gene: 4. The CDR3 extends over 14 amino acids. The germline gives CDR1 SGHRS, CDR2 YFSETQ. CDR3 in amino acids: CASSSGQTYNEQFF. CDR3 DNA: TGCGCCAGCAGCTCGGGACAGACTTACAATGAGCAGTTCTTC. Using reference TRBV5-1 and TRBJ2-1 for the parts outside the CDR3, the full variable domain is KAGVTQTPRYLIKTRGQQVTLSCSPISGHRSVSWYQQTPGQGLQFLFEYFSETQRNKGNFPGRFSGRQFSNSRSEMNVSTLELGDSALYLCASSSGQTYNEQFFGPGTRLTVL.

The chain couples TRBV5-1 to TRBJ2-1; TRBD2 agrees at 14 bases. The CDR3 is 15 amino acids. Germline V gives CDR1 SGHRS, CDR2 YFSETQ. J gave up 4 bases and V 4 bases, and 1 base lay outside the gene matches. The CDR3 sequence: CASSRLAGGYNEQFF. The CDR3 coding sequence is TGCGCCAGCAGCAGACTAGCGGGGGGGTACAATGAGCAGTTCTTC.